This entry lists 12 T cell receptor beta chains sequenced from one sample in a study of cytotoxic CD8 clonotypes in ibrutinib-treated CLL. Assay used: immunoSEQ multiplex PCR; TCRdb lists only in-frame clones, some missing. The table lists fewer than 90,000 clones, about 86% of them singletons. Here the sequenced sample was PBMCs, taken before ibrutinib treatment. Source of these receptors: a human donor with chronic lymphocytic leukemia.

This chain joins TRBV9 and TRBJ2-1, with 8 bases identical to TRBD2. The germline V gene has CDR1 SGDLS and CDR2 YYNGEE. The V and J ends lost 0 bases and 7 bases, in that order; junction bases with no gene match: 9. The CDR3 totals 16 residues. The CDR3 region has the DNA TGTGCCAGCAGCGTAGGTGTACGGGAGGGCCATAATGAGCAGTTCTTC. This codes for CASSVGVREGHNEQFF.

The gene calls are TRBV9 and TRBJ1-1; D might be TRBD1 (6 bases). The ends were cut back, 2 bases at V and 4 bases at J, with 12 bases in the middle. The V gene's germline CDR1 is SGDLS and CDR2 YYNGEE. CDR3 length: 14 amino acids. In DNA, the CDR3 is TGTGCCAGCAGCGTTTCCAAGGGGGGCACTGAAGCTTTCTTT. It yields the protein CASSVSKGGTEAFF. The variable domain in full, with the rest retrieved from reference TRBV9 and TRBJ1-1, is DSGVTQTPKHLITATGQRVTLRCSPRSGDLSVYWYQQSLDQGLQFLIQYYNGEERAKGNILERFSAQQFPDLHSELNLSSLELGDSALYFCASSVSKGGTEAFFGQGTRLTVV.

J is TRBJ2-3 and V is TRBV2; a weak D match, TRBD1 (5 bases). CDR1 is SNHLY and CDR2 is FYNNEI in the germline V gene. The CDR3 length is 17 residues. V dropped 4 bases and J dropped 0 bases, with 17 bases sitting between them. CDR3 in amino acids: CASSAPLRGPSTDTQYF. Written as DNA, the CDR3 is TGTGCCAGCAGTGCACCGCTTAGGGGCCCTAGCACAGATACGCAGTATTTT. Combining the CDR3 with reference TRBV2 and TRBJ2-3 gives the whole variable domain EPEVTQTPSHQVTQMGQEVILRCVPISNHLYFYWYRQILGQKVEFLVSFYNNEISEKSEIFDDQFSVERPDGSNFTLKIRSTKLEDSAMYFCASSAPLRGPSTDTQYFGPGTRLTVL.

The V gene is TRBV5-1, the J gene TRBJ2-7, with D maybe TRBD1 (5 bases). Looked up from germline, CDR1 is SGHRS and CDR2 is YFSETQ. There are 12 residues in the CDR3. V dropped 4 bases and J dropped 5 bases, with 10 bases sitting between them. CDR3 in amino acids: CASSSDRNEQYF. CDR3 nucleotide sequence: TGCGCCAGCAGCAGCGACAGAAACGAGCAGTACTTC.

The chain combines TRBV11-3 with TRBJ2-6, with 7 bases aligning to TRBD1. The length of the CDR3 is 16 residues. V dropped 4 bases and J dropped 2; count of bases not matched to a gene: 5. Per germline, CDR1 SGHNT and CDR2 YENEEA. The CDR3 loop reads CASSSRQGPGANVLTF. CDR3 nucleotides: TGTGCCAGCAGCTCCCGACAGGGCCCTGGGGCCAACGTCCTGACTTTC. The full variable domain, rest sourced from reference TRBV11-3 and TRBJ2-6, is EAGVVQSPRYKIIEKKQPVAFWCNPISGHNTLYWYLQNLGQGPELLIRYENEEAVDDSQLPKDRFSAERLKGVDSTLKIQPAELGDSAVYLCASSSRQGPGANVLTFGAGSRLTVL.

V and J are TRBV4-1 and TRBJ2-7; D call uncertain. V was cut by 0 bases and J by 4 bases, with 13 bases left in between. This CDR3 comprises 15 residues. Looked up from germline, CDR1 is MGHRA and CDR2 is YSYEKL. CDR3 nucleotides: TGCGCCAGCAGCCAAGAGACGGCTACTCTTTACGAGCAGTACTTC. Its translation: CASSQETATLYEQYF.

The chain uses TRBV27 and TRBJ2-7; D perhaps matches TRBD1 (5 bases). V lost 0 bases to trimming and J lost 5 bases, with 11 bases between them. CDR1 and CDR2 (germline): MNHEY, SMNVEV (reference sequence). The CDR3 runs 14 residues. As DNA, the CDR3 is TGTGCCAGCAGTTTATCGGCAGGGCGCCACGAGCAGTACTTC. Translated: CASSLSAGRHEQYF.

This chain links TRBV30 with TRBJ2-7; the match to TRBD2 covers 8 bases. Germline V gene data show CDR1 as GTSNPN and CDR2 as SVGIG (reference sequence). This CDR3 has 15 amino acids. The V and J ends lost 3 bases and 7 bases, in that order; junction bases with no gene match: 14. This chain's CDR3 is CAWSGLRFSGKEQYF. DNA for the CDR3: TGTGCCTGGAGCGGCCTTCGGTTTAGCGGGAAGGAGCAGTACTTC.

This chain's CDR3 is CASSYGTGDGQPQHF. The DNA of the CDR3 is TGTGCCAGCAGTTACGGGACAGGGGATGGACAGCCCCAGCATTTT. V is TRBV6-6 and J is TRBJ1-5, with 10 bases matching TRBD1. Trimming at V came to 2 bases and at J to 7 bases, leaving 5 bases not matched to a gene. In germline, CDR1 is MNHNY, CDR2 SVGAGI (reference sequence). The CDR3 covers 15 residues.

The J gene is TRBJ2-7, the V gene TRBV27; 8 bases map to TRBD1. Losses at the gene ends were 2 bases for V and 3 bases for J; bases not matched to a gene: 6. This CDR3 is 15 amino acids long. Germline V CDR1 and CDR2: MNHEY, SMNVEV (reference sequence). The CDR3 DNA sequence: TGTGCCAGCAGTTTACATGGCAGGGGGCTCTACGAGCAGTACTTC. Its translation: CASSLHGRGLYEQYF.

V and J are TRBV4-1 and TRBJ1-2; 8 bases map to TRBD1. The CDR3 runs 14 residues. J gave up 7 bases and V 1 base, and 5 bases lay outside the gene matches. Germline loops: CDR1 MGHRA, CDR2 YSYEKL. The CDR3 nucleotides read TGCGCCAGCAGCCAAGCCAGTGGACAGGGTGGCTACACCTTC. Amino acids: CASSQASGQGGYTF.

V gene TRBV11-3 combines with J gene TRBJ1-3, with no clear D. CDR1 and CDR2 (germline): SGHNT, YENEEA. The CDR3 runs 16 residues. V lost 1 base and J 0 bases, leaving 10 bases between the germline ends. The CDR3 loop is CASSLVGQISGNTIYF. In DNA, the CDR3 is TGTGCCAGCAGCTTAGTAGGGCAAATCTCTGGAAACACCATATATTTT.